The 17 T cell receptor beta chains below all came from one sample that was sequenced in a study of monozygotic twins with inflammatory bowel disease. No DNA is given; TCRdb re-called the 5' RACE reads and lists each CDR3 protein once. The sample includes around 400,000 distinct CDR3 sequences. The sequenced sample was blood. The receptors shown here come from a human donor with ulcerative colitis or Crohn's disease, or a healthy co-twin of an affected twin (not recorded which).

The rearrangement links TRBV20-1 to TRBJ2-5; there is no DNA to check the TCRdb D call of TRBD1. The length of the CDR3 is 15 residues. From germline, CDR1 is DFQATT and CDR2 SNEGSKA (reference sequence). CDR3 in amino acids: CSARPGQRGSETQYF.

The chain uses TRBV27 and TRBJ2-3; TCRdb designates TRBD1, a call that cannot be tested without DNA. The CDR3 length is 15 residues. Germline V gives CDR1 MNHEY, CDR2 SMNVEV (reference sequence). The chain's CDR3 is CASSATGGRTDTQYF.

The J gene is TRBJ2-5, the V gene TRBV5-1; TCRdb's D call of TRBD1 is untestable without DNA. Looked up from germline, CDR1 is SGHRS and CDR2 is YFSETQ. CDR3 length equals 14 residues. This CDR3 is CASSLTVLKGDQYF.

The CDR3 reads CASKSTDQTLTDTQYF. The V and J genes are TRBV19 and TRBJ2-3. Per the germline V gene, CDR1 is LNHDA and CDR2 is SQIVND (reference sequence). The CDR3 consists of 16 residues.

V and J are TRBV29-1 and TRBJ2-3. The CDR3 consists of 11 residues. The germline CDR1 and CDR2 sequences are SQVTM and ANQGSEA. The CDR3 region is CSVEASDTQYF.

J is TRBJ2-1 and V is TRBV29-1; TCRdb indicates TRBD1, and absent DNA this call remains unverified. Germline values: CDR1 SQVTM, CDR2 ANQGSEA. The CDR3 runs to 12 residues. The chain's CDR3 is CSVEPPGSEQFF.

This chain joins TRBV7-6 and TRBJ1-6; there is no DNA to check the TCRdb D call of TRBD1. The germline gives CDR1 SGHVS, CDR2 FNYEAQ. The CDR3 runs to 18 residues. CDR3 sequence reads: CASSPTAEQGFYNSPLHF. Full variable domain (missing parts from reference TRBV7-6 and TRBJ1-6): GAGVSQSPRYKVTKRGQDVALRCDPISGHVSLYWYRQALGQGPEFLTYFNYEAQQDKSGLPNDRFSAERPEGSISTLTIQRTEQRDSAMYRCASSPTAEQGFYNSPLHFGNGTRLTVT.

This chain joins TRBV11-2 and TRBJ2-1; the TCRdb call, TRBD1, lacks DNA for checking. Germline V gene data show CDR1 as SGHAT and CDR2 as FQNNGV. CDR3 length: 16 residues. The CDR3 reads CASSPLRDRAGNEQFF.

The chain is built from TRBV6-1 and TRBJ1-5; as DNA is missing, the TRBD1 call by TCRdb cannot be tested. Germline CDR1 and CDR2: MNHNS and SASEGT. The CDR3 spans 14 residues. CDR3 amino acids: CASSTQGANQPQHF.

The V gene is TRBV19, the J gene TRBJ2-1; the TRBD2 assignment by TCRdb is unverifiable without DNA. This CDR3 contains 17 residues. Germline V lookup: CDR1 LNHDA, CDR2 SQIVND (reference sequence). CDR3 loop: CASSPYFAGVGGNEQFF.

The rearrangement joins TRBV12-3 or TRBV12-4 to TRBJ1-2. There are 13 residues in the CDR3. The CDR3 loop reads CASSLRGLSGYTF.

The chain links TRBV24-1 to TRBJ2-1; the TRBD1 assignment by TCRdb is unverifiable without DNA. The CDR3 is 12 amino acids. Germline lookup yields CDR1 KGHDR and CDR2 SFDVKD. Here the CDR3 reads CATSPRDNEQFF.

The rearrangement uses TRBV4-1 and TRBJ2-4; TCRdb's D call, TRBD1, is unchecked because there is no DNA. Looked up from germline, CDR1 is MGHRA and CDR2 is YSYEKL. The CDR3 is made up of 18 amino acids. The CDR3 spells CASSLLPPTDLAKNIQYF.

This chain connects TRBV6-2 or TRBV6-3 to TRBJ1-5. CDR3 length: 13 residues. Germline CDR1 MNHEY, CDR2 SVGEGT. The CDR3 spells CASSYLPNQPQHF.

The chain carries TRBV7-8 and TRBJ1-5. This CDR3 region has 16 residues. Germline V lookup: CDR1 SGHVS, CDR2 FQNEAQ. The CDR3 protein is CASSLDQALSNQPQHF.

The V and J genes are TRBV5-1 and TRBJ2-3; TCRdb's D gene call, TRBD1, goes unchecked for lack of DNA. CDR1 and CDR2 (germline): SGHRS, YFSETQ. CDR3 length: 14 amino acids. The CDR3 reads CASRKQGATDTQYF.

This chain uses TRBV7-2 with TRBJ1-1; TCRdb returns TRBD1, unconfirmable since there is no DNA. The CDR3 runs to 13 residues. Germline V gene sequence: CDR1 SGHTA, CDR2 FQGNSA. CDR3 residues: CASSFGGIAEAFF.